Below, 19 T cell receptor beta chains from the same sample are listed, as sequenced in a study of radiotherapy plus CTLA-4 blockade in lung cancer. TCRdb keeps only in-frame clones here, not all; method: immunoSEQ multiplex PCR. The sample records 81,000 or so clones, approximately 83% being singletons. Sequencing used peripheral blood, obtained from a patient treated with radiotherapy plus ipilimumab. Receptors were obtained from a human donor with non-small cell lung cancer that progressed on radiotherapy plus ipilimumab.

The chain carries TRBV2 and TRBJ2-6; D unclear. The CDR3 contains 15 residues. V lost 3 bases to trimming and J lost 7 bases, with 13 bases between them. Germline V gene data show CDR1 as SNHLY and CDR2 as FYNNEI. Here the CDR3 reads CASSEGGAAANVLTF. Written as DNA, the CDR3 is TGTGCCAGCAGTGAGGGCGGAGCTGCTGCCAACGTCCTGACTTTC.

The chain combines TRBV30 with TRBJ1-4; no definite D call. This CDR3 is built from 12 residues. The germline V gene has CDR1 GTSNPN and CDR2 SVGIG (reference sequence). V was pared by 3 bases and J by 6 bases, with 8 bases between. This chain's CDR3 is CAWSLLDEKLFF. CDR3 bases: TGTGCCTGGAGCCTCCTTGATGAAAAACTGTTTTTT.

The genes are TRBV6-1 and TRBJ1-5; weak D call: TRBD1 (5 bases). This CDR3 is 15 amino acids long. CDR1 and CDR2 from the germline V gene are MNHNS and SASEGT. CDR3 in DNA: TGTGCGATCACTACTACTGGTGGGGGAAATCAGCCCCAGCATTTT. Encoded protein: CAITTTGGGNQPQHF.

The J gene is TRBJ2-3, the V gene TRBV5-4; 12 bases fit TRBD2. The CDR3 covers 17 residues. Losses at the gene ends were 2 bases for V and 7 bases for J; bases not matched to a gene: 11. Per germline, CDR1 SGHNT and CDR2 YYREEE (reference sequence). In DNA, the CDR3 is TGTGCCAGCAGCTTTGAGAGTACCGGACTAGCGGGAAATACGCAGTATTTT. Protein sequence: CASSFESTGLAGNTQYF.

V and J are TRBV7-2 and TRBJ1-1; D not certain. The ends were cut back, 3 bases at V and 0 bases at J, with 2 bases in the middle. The germline V gene has CDR1 SGHTA and CDR2 FQGNSA. CDR3 length: 12 amino acids. This CDR3 is CASSFLNTEAFF. Written as DNA, the CDR3 is TGTGCCAGCAGCTTCCTGAACACTGAAGCTTTCTTT. Variable domain in full (rest from reference TRBV7-2 and TRBJ1-1): GAGVSQSPSNKVTEKGKDVELRCDPISGHTALYWYRQSLGQGLEFLIYFQGNSAPDKSGLPSDRFSAERTGGSVSTLTIQRTQQEDSAVYLCASSFLNTEAFFGQGTRLTVV.

The chain uses TRBV7-3 and TRBJ1-6, with 7 bases lining up with TRBD1. V lost 4 bases and J lost 3; bases outside the gene matches: 3. CDR1 and CDR2 (germline): SGHTA, FQGTGA. The CDR3 covers 15 residues. The CDR3 protein is CASSSTGDYNSPLHF. The DNA for the CDR3 is TGTGCCAGCAGCTCCACAGGGGACTATAATTCACCCCTCCACTTT.

The chain carries TRBV2 and TRBJ1-2; D may be TRBD1 (5 bases). CDR1 SNHLY and CDR2 FYNNEI come from the germline V gene. The CDR3 covers 13 residues. The CDR3 region has the DNA TGTGCTAGCGGGTCGTCAGGGTCCTATGGCTACACCTTC. Its protein product is CASGSSGSYGYTF.

This clone has more than one count but fewer than ten. The chain recombines TRBV10-3 with TRBJ1-1, with D possibly being TRBD1 (5 bases). Germline CDR1 ENHRY, CDR2 SYGVKD. The CDR3 has 16 amino acids. Trimming removed 2 bases at V and 5 bases at J, with 18 bases between. The CDR3 coding sequence is TGTGCCATCAGTGAGCCTAGGGGCAGTCCAAATACTGAAGCTTTCTTT. Residues: CAISEPRGSPNTEAFF.

The V and J genes are TRBV5-4 and TRBJ1-4, with 10 bases that match TRBD1. V was pared by 0 bases and J by 3 bases, with 2 bases of the junction left unmatched. Germline V gene data show CDR1 as SGHNT and CDR2 as YYREEE (reference sequence). CDR3 length: 16 residues. The CDR3 DNA reads as TGTGCCAGCAGCTTGGGGGGACAGGGGTCTAATGAAAAACTGTTTTTT. This encodes CASSLGGQGSNEKLFF.

The chain has TRBV16 and TRBJ1-1; D unresolved. The germline V gene encodes CDR1 KGHSY and CDR2 FQNENV. Trimming removed 0 bases at V and 0 bases at J, with 8 bases between. The CDR3 runs to 15 residues. The CDR3: CASSQSAQMNTEAFF. The CDR3 DNA sequence: TGTGCCAGCAGCCAATCGGCCCAAATGAACACTGAAGCTTTCTTT.

The rearrangement joins TRBV7-2 to TRBJ1-5, with D possibly being TRBD1 (5 bases). The CDR3 is 15 amino acids. V lost 2 bases, J lost 5 bases, and 13 bases lay in between. In germline, CDR1 is SGHTA, CDR2 FQGNSA. This CDR3 is CASSLWQGGDQPQHF. CDR3 sequence (DNA): TGTGCCAGCAGCTTATGGCAGGGTGGTGATCAGCCCCAGCATTTT. Based on the CDR3 plus reference TRBV7-2 and TRBJ1-5, the full variable domain is GAGVSQSPSNKVTEKGKDVELRCDPISGHTALYWYRQSLGQGLEFLIYFQGNSAPDKSGLPSDRFSAERTGGSVSTLTIQRTQQEDSAVYLCASSLWQGGDQPQHFGDGTRLSIL.

The chain joins TRBV5-5 to TRBJ1-5; 7 bases align to TRBD1. With 4 bases clipped from V and 2 bases from J, the junction kept 6 bases outside the gene matches. This CDR3 contains 15 residues. Germline CDR1 SGHKS, CDR2 YYEKEE (reference sequence). CDR3 loop: CASSAAGGGNQPQHF. The CDR3 DNA sequence: TGTGCCAGCAGCGCCGCAGGGGGTGGCAATCAGCCCCAGCATTTT.

V is TRBV5-1 and J is TRBJ2-6; 7 bases fit TRBD1. J lost 4 bases, V lost 4 bases, and 5 bases had no gene match. Looked up from germline, CDR1 is SGHRS and CDR2 is YFSETQ. This CDR3 spans 15 amino acids. The CDR3 sequence: CASSPTGSGANVLTF. CDR3 in DNA: TGCGCCAGCAGCCCGACAGGGTCCGGGGCCAACGTCCTGACTTTC.

V is TRBV7-9 and J is TRBJ1-2; D unclear. V was shortened by 1 base and J by 4 bases, with 7 bases between the two germline ends. The CDR3 sequence is 13 residues long. Germline loops: CDR1 SEHNR, CDR2 FQNEAQ (reference sequence). The CDR3 DNA is TGTGCCAGCAGCTTAGACGCCTTCTATGGCTACACCTTC. This sequence encodes CASSLDAFYGYTF. The full variable domain, its missing parts supplied by reference TRBV7-9 and TRBJ1-2, is DTGVSQNPRHKITKRGQNVTFRCDPISEHNRLYWYRQTLGQGPEFLTYFQNEAQLEKSRLLSDRFSAERPKGSFSTLEIQRTEQGDSAMYLCASSLDAFYGYTFGSGTRLTVV.

V gene TRBV5-1 combines with J gene TRBJ2-7; 12 bases align to TRBD1. With V trimmed by 0 bases and J by 5 bases, 6 bases remained unmatched. CDR3 length: 16 residues. The V gene's germline CDR1 is SGHRS and CDR2 YFSETQ. The CDR3 protein is CASSLGGTGGFDEQYF. Here the CDR3 DNA reads TGCGCCAGCAGCTTGGGCGGGACAGGGGGCTTCGACGAGCAGTACTTC.

This chain uses TRBV28 with TRBJ2-7; D not certain. Deletions cut 3 bases from V and 0 bases from J, with 9 bases between. Looked up from germline, CDR1 is MDHEN and CDR2 is SYDVKM. CDR3 length equals 14 residues. CDR3 residues: CASSFPGLSYEQYF. In DNA, the CDR3 is TGTGCCAGCAGTTTCCCCGGTCTCTCCTACGAGCAGTACTTC.

This clone was seen only a few times. The J gene is TRBJ1-6, the V gene TRBV5-1, with a tentative D call TRBD1 (6 bases). This CDR3 region has 15 residues. Germline assignment: CDR1 SGHRS and CDR2 YFSETQ. Deletions cut 4 bases from V and 9 bases from J, with 17 bases between. CDR3 nucleotide sequence: TGCGCCAGCAGCCATAACAGGGTTGGGGGTTCACCCCTCCACTTT. This sequence encodes CASSHNRVGGSPLHF.

The V gene is TRBV18, the J gene TRBJ1-3, with 7 bases matching TRBD1. CDR3 length equals 16 residues. Germline V lookup: CDR1 KGHSH, CDR2 LQKENI. Losses at the gene ends were 3 bases for V and 0 bases for J; bases not matched to a gene: 5. DNA for the CDR3: TGTGCCAGCTCACCTTCGACAGGGCCCTCTGGAAACACCATATATTTT. Translation: CASSPSTGPSGNTIYF.

The chain joins TRBV2 to TRBJ2-7; D gene ambiguous. CDR1 SNHLY and CDR2 FYNNEI come from the germline V gene. This CDR3 region has 12 residues. V gave up 10 bases and J gave up 6 bases, with 16 bases separating them. The CDR3 spells CANSVGFSEQYF. CDR3 DNA: TGTGCCAACTCGGTGGGGTTTAGCGAGCAGTACTTC.